These 32 T cell receptor beta chains were sequenced from one sample in a study of tumor-infiltrating lymphocytes in primary liver carcinoma. From roughly 0.45 ug total RNA, TCR beta cDNA was generated with a primer in the constant region. Three-round nested multiplex PCR performed with slightly modified ARM-PCR produced the TCR beta libraries. The first two PCR rounds used TRBV1-TRBV30 forward primers with a C-beta reverse primer, 9 to 11 cycles each. TCRdb reanalysed the multiplex PCR reads using MiXCR and keeps one entry per CDR3 protein. The sample includes about 310,000 distinct CDR3 sequences, roughly 60% of them seen just once. Researchers drew blood RNA from unsorted whole blood and extracted germline DNA as well. The sample comprised peripheral blood. The source is a man between 40 and 49 years old with primary liver carcinoma and hepatitis B virus infection.

Written as DNA, the CDR3 is TGCAGTGCTAGCGGGACCGCAGCGACGGATCAGCCCCAGCATTTT. Translation: CSASGTAATDQPQHF. V usage is TRBV20-1 and J usage is TRBJ1-5; D might be TRBD1 (5 bases). The CDR3 covers 15 residues. Per the germline V gene, CDR1 is DFQATT and CDR2 is SNEGSKA (reference sequence). V lost 3 bases, J lost 5 bases, and 17 bases lay in between.

With regard to this clonotype: This could be a read error, since a much larger clone is one nucleotide away. No conserved phenylalanine or tryptophan is present at the end of the CDR3, so a read error is the likely explanation. The rearrangement links TRBV10-3 to TRBJ1-1, with no clear D. Germline V gene sequence: CDR1 ENHRY, CDR2 SYGVKD. The CDR3 has 15 residues. V was trimmed by 2 bases and J by 1 base, leaving 11 bases between them. The CDR3 reads CAISEPNYGNTEAFI. In DNA form, the CDR3 reads TGTGCCATCAGTGAGCCCAATTACGGGAACACTGAAGCTTTCATT.

This clonotype turned up a few times. This chain joins TRBV4-2 and TRBJ2-3, with 8 bases that match TRBD2. There are 13 residues in the CDR3. V lost 2 bases, J lost 12 bases, and 7 bases stayed unmatched. Germline CDR1 and CDR2: LGHNA and YNFKEQ. CDR3: CASSQPGLADQYF. CDR3 nucleotide sequence: TGTGCCAGCAGCCAACCAGGACTAGCAGATCAGTATTTT.

The V call is TRBV19, the J call TRBJ1-4, with D tentatively TRBD1 (6 bases). Trimming took 5 bases from V and 7 from J, leaving 14 bases between them. The CDR3 loop spans 14 amino acids. Germline CDR1 reads LNHDA; CDR2 reads SQIVND (reference sequence). CDR3 region: CASSPHRDTEKLFF. Here the CDR3 DNA reads TGTGCCAGTAGTCCTCACAGGGATACTGAAAAACTGTTTTTT.

Ten or more counts support this clonotype. V usage is TRBV30 and J usage is TRBJ2-1; D is unclear. The CDR3 is made up of 11 amino acids. The germline CDR1 and CDR2 sequences are GTSNPN and SVGIG (reference sequence). The V gene lost 2 bases and the J gene lost 6 bases, with 5 bases spanning the gap. The CDR3 region is CAWSLLNEQFF. DNA for the CDR3: TGTGCCTGGAGTCTCCTCAATGAGCAGTTCTTC.

V is TRBV28 and J is TRBJ2-4, with 13 bases identical to TRBD2. Germline values: CDR1 MDHEN, CDR2 SYDVKM. CDR3 length: 15 residues. J was trimmed by 8 bases and V by 5 bases; bases with no gene match: 6. In nucleotides, the CDR3 is TGTGCCAGCAGTCCGCAACTAGCGGGAGGGGACATTCAGTACTTC. Amino acid sequence: CASSPQLAGGDIQYF.

Comments on this clonotype: A junction boundary mismatches the germline segment, possibly from a read error. The chain joins TRBV4-2 to TRBJ2-5; D is perhaps TRBD2 (6 bases). CDR3 length: 15 amino acids. Per the germline V gene, CDR1 is LGHNA and CDR2 is YNFKEQ. This CDR3 is CASSRAFMGEETQCF. The CDR3, as DNA: TGTGCCAGCAGCCGAGCATTCATGGGGGAGGAGACCCAGTGCTTC.

CDR3: CASSPTRLARGTDTQYF. The CDR3 bases are TGTGCCAGCAGCCCGACTCGACTAGCCAGGGGCACAGATACGCAGTATTTT. The chain has TRBV11-2 and TRBJ2-3; 7 bases are a match to TRBD2. V shed 5 bases, J shed 1 base, and the junction held 12 bases outside the gene matches. Germline CDR1 and CDR2: SGHAT and FQNNGV. The CDR3 is made up of 17 amino acids.

A word on this clonotype: The junction and the germline gene differ at one end; a read error may be behind it. The V gene is TRBV11-2, the J gene TRBJ2-5, with 7 bases identical to TRBD2. Germline V CDR1 and CDR2: SGHAT, FQNNGV. This CDR3 is built from 16 residues. The CDR3 sequence is CVSNLNNGRSQETQYF. The CDR3 DNA reads as TGTGTCAGCAACTTAAATAACGGGAGGTCCCAAGAGACCCAGTACTTC.

This clonotype was found many times. The chain is built from TRBV12-3 or TRBV12-4 and TRBJ1-2, with 8 nucleotides matching TRBD1. This CDR3 is 15 amino acids long. V was clipped by 6 bases and J by 4 bases; unmatched bases: 10. CDR3 loop: CASSSGQAHGYGYTF. The CDR3 region has the DNA TGTGCCAGCAGCTCGGGACAGGCCCACGGCTATGGCTACACCTTC.

The rearrangement joins TRBV5-1 to TRBJ2-3; the D gene is possibly TRBD2 (5 bases). The CDR3 is 16 amino acids. Germline V gene sequence: CDR1 SGHRS, CDR2 YFSETQ. The V gene lost 0 bases and the J gene lost 0 bases, with 11 bases spanning the gap. The CDR3: CASSLAFAGSTDTQYF. DNA for the CDR3: TGCGCCAGCAGCTTGGCCTTCGCGGGTAGCACAGATACGCAGTATTTT.

This clonotype was observed once. An end of the junction differs from the germline gene, which may be a read error. The genes are TRBV5-6 and TRBJ2-2; tentatively, D is TRBD1 (5 bases). CDR3 length equals 16 residues. From germline, CDR1 is SGHDT and CDR2 YYEEEE. CDR3 protein: CASSLASALDTRELFF. In DNA form, the CDR3 reads TGTGCCAGCAGCTTGGCTAGTGCGTTGGACACCAGGGAGCTGTTTTTT. The variable domain in full, completed from reference TRBV5-6 and TRBJ2-2, reads DAGVTQSPTHLIKTRGQQVTLRCSPKSGHDTVSWYQQALGQGPQFIFQYYEEEERQRGNFPDRFSGHQFPNYSSELNVNALLLGDSALYLCASSLASALDTRELFFGEGSRLTVL.

This clonotype showed up many times. The genes are TRBV6-1 and TRBJ2-3, with 14 bases matching TRBD2. Germline trimming cut 7 bases from V and 4 bases from J; bases unmatched to any gene: 7. The V gene's germline CDR1 is MNHNS and CDR2 SASEGT. The CDR3 is 16 amino acids. The CDR3 reads CASTPGLAGGSDTQYF. Written as DNA, the CDR3 is TGTGCCAGCACACCCGGACTAGCGGGAGGATCAGATACGCAGTATTTT.

This clonotype was seen just once. The chain employs TRBV6-1 and TRBJ2-7, with TRBD2 matching over 8 bases. Germline CDR1 reads MNHNS; CDR2 reads SASEGT. The CDR3 runs to 15 residues. V gave up 6 bases and J gave up 0 bases; unmatched junction bases: 7. CDR3: CASSRGGTGSYEQYF. CDR3 sequence (DNA): TGTGCCAGCAGCCGGGGGGGAACCGGCTCCTACGAGCAGTACTTC.

As to this clonotype: Because the CDR3 is missing its conserved closing phenylalanine or tryptophan, this is likely a read error. V and J are TRBV12-3 or TRBV12-4 and TRBJ2-2; tentatively, D is TRBD1 (5 bases). CDR3 length: 13 amino acids. CDR3 DNA: TGTGCCAGTAGTTATAGACAGTTTGGGGAGCTGTTTTAT. Translating gives CASSYRQFGELFY.

This clonotype was observed a few times. A much larger clonotype is one base distant, so this may be a read error. V gene TRBV12-5 combines with J gene TRBJ2-3; 7 bases agree with TRBD1. CDR3 size: 15 residues. Germline loops: CDR1 LGHNT, CDR2 FRNRAP. J lost 2 bases, V lost 1 base, and 3 bases had no gene match. CDR3 nucleotide sequence: TGTGCTAGTGGTTTGGGACAGGGTCCCACAGATACGCAGTATTTT. It encodes CASGLGQGPTDTQYF.

On this clonotype: Just one base apart from a much larger clone, this may be a read error. The rearrangement joins TRBV6-1 to TRBJ2-1, with TRBD2 identical over 7 bases. The CDR3 runs 14 residues. CDR1 MNHNS and CDR2 SASEGT come from the germline V gene. In nucleotides, the CDR3 is TGTGCCAGCAGGGGAGGGCCCTCCTACAATGGGCAGTTCTTC. Translation gives CASRGGPSYNGQFF.

As for this clonotype: Being one base from a much bigger clone, this may be a read error. The rearrangement links TRBV29-1 to TRBJ2-5; D may be TRBD2 (5 bases). In germline, CDR1 is SQVTM, CDR2 ANQGSEA. The CDR3 length is 14 residues. The CDR3 here is CSLELSRGPETQYF. Here the CDR3 DNA reads TGCAGCCTTGAACTGTCCAGAGGGCCGGAGACCCAGTACTTC.

This clonotype was recorded a few times. The chain employs TRBV28 and TRBJ2-5; 12 nucleotides match TRBD1. This CDR3 region has 16 residues. Germline V gene data show CDR1 as MDHEN and CDR2 as SYDVKM. The J segment lost 5 bases and the V segment lost 10 bases, leaving 14 bases of the junction unmatched. CDR3 loop: CATTNPGQGARETQYF. CDR3 DNA sequence: TGTGCCACTACTAATCCGGGACAGGGGGCTCGGGAGACCCAGTACTTC.

This clonotype was recorded only once. The V gene is TRBV6-1, the J gene TRBJ1-5; no clear D gene. Trimming shortened V by 10 bases and J by 9 bases, and 22 bases separated the two germline ends. The CDR3 runs 14 residues. CDR1 is MNHNS, CDR2 SASEGT, per germline. The CDR3 bases are TGTGCCACCATCGAAGGAGGGAGGTATCGGCCCCAGCATTTT. Translated, it gives CATIEGGRYRPQHF.

A remark on this clonotype: Mismatch with germline at one junction end may stem from a read error. The J gene is TRBJ1-4, the V gene TRBV30; D not resolved. The germline gives CDR1 GTSNPN, CDR2 SVGIG (reference sequence). This CDR3 contains 15 residues. The CDR3 is CAWSVQATLGEKLCF. CDR3 DNA sequence: TGTGCCTGGAGCGTACAAGCCACTCTTGGAGAAAAACTGTGTTTT.

As regards this clonotype: At one end the junction does not follow the germline gene, possibly because of a read error. This chain's CDR3 is CASSSSGIYNERFF. The CDR3 bases are TGTGCCAGCAGCTCCAGCGGCATCTACAATGAGCGGTTCTTC. The chain carries TRBV11-1 and TRBJ2-1, with D perhaps TRBD2 (5 bases). The CDR3 is 14 amino acids. From germline, CDR1 is SGHAT and CDR2 FQDESV (reference sequence).

Comments on this clonotype: This could be a read error, since a much larger clone is one nucleotide away. V is TRBV4-1 and J is TRBJ2-2, with TRBD1 matching 9 bases. Looked up from germline, CDR1 is MGHRA and CDR2 is YSYEKL. V shed 3 bases, J shed 12 bases, and the junction held 11 bases outside the gene matches. The CDR3 contains 15 residues. The CDR3 nucleotides read TGCGCCAGCAGCCAGGTGGCGGGACAGGGAGAGCAGCTGTTTTTT. Translated: CASSQVAGQGEQLFF.

This chain joins TRBV7-9 and TRBJ2-3; D gene ambiguous. This CDR3 comprises 15 residues. V gave up 5 bases and J gave up 2 bases, with 14 bases separating them. CDR1 and CDR2 (germline): SEHNR, FQNEAQ (reference sequence). The CDR3 coding sequence is TGTGCCAGCAGCCCGCCACTGGGTGACACAGATACGCAGTATTTT. Protein sequence: CASSPPLGDTDTQYF.

The V and J genes are TRBV11-2 and TRBJ2-3; D uncertain. CDR3 size: 12 residues. Germline-derived CDR1 and CDR2 are SGHAT and FQNNGV. The ends were cut back, 9 bases at V and 6 bases at J, with 13 bases in the middle. This CDR3 is CASSPWADTQYF. CDR3 nucleotides: TGTGCCAGTAGCCCCTGGGCGGATACGCAGTATTTT.

This clonotype was picked up a small number of times. This chain uses TRBV7-9 with TRBJ1-2; TRBD1 agrees at 8 bases. This CDR3 region has 14 residues. Trimming at V came to 6 bases and at J to 7 bases, leaving 10 bases not matched to a gene. Germline V CDR1 and CDR2: SEHNR, FQNEAQ (reference sequence). The CDR3 region is CASSHSGQGAGYTF. The CDR3 DNA sequence: TGTGCCAGCAGTCACTCTGGGCAGGGGGCTGGCTACACCTTC.

Worth noting for this clonotype: A read error is possible here, since a much larger clone lies one base away. V and J are TRBV6-2 or TRBV6-3 and TRBJ1-1, with a possible D match to TRBD1 (6 bases). Germline lookup yields CDR1 MNHEY and CDR2 SVGEGT. The CDR3 extends over 16 amino acids. The CDR3 DNA follows: TGTCCCAGCAGTGGGGGGGGCAGTGGGTCGGTGACTGAAGCTTTCTTT. Translation: CPSSGGGSGSVTEAFF.

On this clonotype itself: A read error may produce the germline difference seen at one junction end. The chain carries TRBV4-1 and TRBJ2-6; 8 bases fit TRBD1. This CDR3 has 18 amino acids. Germline loops: CDR1 MGHRA, CDR2 YSYEKL. Written as DNA, the CDR3 is TGCGCCAGCAGCCAACCAGGACAGGGTATTTCTGGGGCCAACGTCATGACTTTC. It translates to CASSQPGQGISGANVMTF.

As concerns this clonotype: A read error may be the cause here, since a much bigger clone is one base away. This chain joins TRBV7-9 and TRBJ2-5; no definite D call. From germline, CDR1 is SEHNR and CDR2 FQNEAQ (reference sequence). The length of the CDR3 is 14 residues. The CDR3 region is CVSSPLSSVETQYF. The CDR3 nucleotides read TGTGTCAGCAGCCCACTCTCAAGTGTGGAGACCCAGTACTTC.

Regarding this clonotype: This could be a read error, since a much larger clone is one nucleotide away. The chain joins TRBV6-1 to TRBJ2-3; D is unclear. Trimming took off 3 bases at V and 2 bases at J, with 12 bases between the two ends. CDR1 MNHNS and CDR2 SASEGT come from the germline V gene. The CDR3 is 15 residues long. In nucleotides, the CDR3 is TGTGCCAGCAGTGACCCCGTGGAGCCCACAGATACGCAGTATTTT. Translated, it gives CASSDPVEPTDTQYF.

This clonotype was counted many times. The chain links TRBV23-1 to TRBJ2-1; the D is unclear. TRBV23-1 is filed as an ORF, its function uncertain. V was clipped by 10 bases and J by 14 bases, with 12 bases between them. CDR3 length equals 9 residues. The CDR3 DNA reads as TGCGCCATAGCACTTGGGGAGTTCTTC. It specifies CAIALGEFF.

As for this clonotype: The junction and the germline gene differ at one end; a read error may be behind it. The chain couples TRBV6-2 or TRBV6-3 to TRBJ2-7; D perhaps matches TRBD2 (5 bases). CDR1 is MNHEY and CDR2 is SVGEGT in the germline V gene. The CDR3 loop spans 16 amino acids. The DNA for the CDR3 is TGTGCCATCAGTTACTCCGAGGGCAGCCCCCGCCTCGAGCTTTACTTC. Protein: CAISYSEGSPRLELYF.